This entry lists 7 T cell receptor beta chains sequenced from one sample in a study of T cell responses to AZD1222 COVID-19 vaccine. The protocol was immunoSEQ multiplex PCR, while the TCRdb copy is restricted to in-frame clones and leaves out a portion. The sample includes about 110,000 clones, about 86% of them seen just once. The sequences come from peripheral blood, collected on day 0 of AZD1222 vaccination. All receptors come from an adult in good health.

The genes are TRBV2 and TRBJ1-1; possibly TRBD1 for D (6 bases). The germline CDR1 and CDR2 sequences are SNHLY and FYNNEI. This CDR3 has 12 amino acids. The V end was cut by 6 bases, the J end by 5 bases, with 10 bases between. The DNA of the CDR3 is TGTGCCAGCAGGGACCAGGGGACTGAAGCTTTCTTT. Translated, it gives CASRDQGTEAFF.

This clone was counted only a few times. The chain is built from TRBV7-9 and TRBJ1-1, with TRBD1 as a possible D gene (5 bases). Per the germline V gene, CDR1 is SEHNR and CDR2 is FQNEAQ (reference sequence). V was shortened by 4 bases and J by 4 bases, with 22 bases between the two germline ends. This CDR3 is built from 17 residues. The CDR3 bases are TGTGCCAGCAGCTGCCCGGCAGGGCTGGATGGGTGCACTGAAGCTTTCTTT. Its translation: CASSCPAGLDGCTEAFF.

The rearrangement uses TRBV7-2 and TRBJ1-2, with 7 bases fitting TRBD1. The trim removed 7 bases at V and 3 bases at J, leaving 8 bases unmatched. This CDR3 region has 14 residues. The germline CDR1 and CDR2 sequences are SGHTA and FQGNSA. The CDR3 region has the DNA TGTGCCAGCAACCCACAGGGGAACTACTATGGCTACACCTTC. Translated, it gives CASNPQGNYYGYTF. The whole variable domain, filled in from reference TRBV7-2 and TRBJ1-2, reads GAGVSQSPSNKVTEKGKDVELRCDPISGHTALYWYRQSLGQGLEFLIYFQGNSAPDKSGLPSDRFSAERTGGSVSTLTIQRTQQEDSAVYLCASNPQGNYYGYTFGSGTRLTVV.

Points on this clone: This is likely a read error, given that the CDR3 carries no conserved phenylalanine or tryptophan at its end. Because the CDR3's place on the DNA is in doubt, the DNA is left out and the CDR3 is given as listed by TCRdb. V usage is TRBV4-1 and J usage is TRBJ1-1; the listed D gene, TRBD1, was not tested against the DNA. The CDR3 adds up to 13 amino acids, both ends counted. CDR1 is MGHRA, CDR2 YSYEKL, per germline. The CDR3 sequence: CASSQDIGQGRDV.

The chain has TRBV3-1 (or the pseudogene TRBV3-2) and TRBJ1-3; 12 bases match TRBD1. The V gene end was trimmed by 3 bases and the J gene end by 2 bases; junction bases not matched to a gene: 5. This CDR3 has 17 amino acids. Germline values: CDR1 LGHDT, CDR2 YNNKEL (reference sequence). The CDR3 reads CASSHTGTGGPGNTIYF. The CDR3, as DNA: TGTGCCAGCAGCCATACCGGGACAGGGGGCCCTGGAAACACCATATATTTT.

The V and J genes are TRBV9 and TRBJ2-3; D unresolved. The CDR3 length is 15 residues. Germline values: CDR1 SGDLS, CDR2 YYNGEE. With 0 bases removed from V and 4 bases from J, the gap between germline ends came to 12 bases. The CDR3 sequence is CASSVEWLLPDTQYF. CDR3 bases: TGTGCCAGCAGCGTAGAGTGGCTACTACCAGATACGCAGTATTTT.

V and J are TRBV27 and TRBJ1-1, with unresolved D. Germline V gene data show CDR1 as MNHEY and CDR2 as SMNVEV (reference sequence). V was cut by 4 bases and J by 2 bases, with 17 bases left in between. The CDR3 consists of 16 residues. CDR3 protein: CASSWSDRRDNTEAFF. The DNA of the CDR3 is TGTGCCAGCAGTTGGTCCGACCGAAGAGATAACACTGAAGCTTTCTTT.